This is a list of T cell receptor beta chains from one sample in a study of blood T cell repertoires in COVID-19. Libraries were prepared by immunoSEQ multiplex PCR; TCRdb keeps only in-frame clonotypes and omits some of them. The table lists about 380,000 clones, roughly 90% of them singletons. Sequencing was done on a sample of peripheral blood. The receptors here all came from a man in his forties with acute or convalescent COVID-19. Each CDR3 is given without its conserved first and last residue. Fields, in order: clone size, J gene, D gene, V gene, CDR3 protein. The D gene is left open where the match is weak. The size entry is marked missing in some rows and otherwise reads once, few, many or a size class.

size: -; J: TRBJ2-1; D: TRBD2; V: TRBV4-1; CDR3: ASSQGTSGSYRNEQF
size: -; J: TRBJ1-5; D: TRBD1; V: TRBV5-1; CDR3: ASSPGTGGNQPQH
size: -; J: TRBJ1-4; D: TRBD1; V: TRBV28; CDR3: ASSLGQGHEKLF
size: -; J: TRBJ2-6; D: TRBD1; V: TRBV5-1; CDR3: ASSLAFAGQGVPGANVLT
size: -; J: TRBJ2-7; D: TRBD2; V: TRBV27; CDR3: ASSPPSTGGTYEQY
size: -; J: TRBJ1-1; D: -; V: TRBV13; CDR3: ASSMGRGAMNTEAF
size: -; J: TRBJ2-5; D: TRBD2; V: TRBV7-8; CDR3: ASSPWTSGGQETQY
size: -; J: TRBJ2-5; D: TRBD1; V: TRBV28; CDR3: ASSPGGQGETQY
size: -; J: TRBJ2-3; D: -; V: TRBV19; CDR3: ASSIRKDTQY
size: -; J: TRBJ1-4; D: TRBD1; V: TRBV6-5; CDR3: ASSKGQRSEKLF
size: -; J: TRBJ1-1; D: -; V: TRBV19; CDR3: ASARTDRSEAF
size: -; J: TRBJ2-3; D: -; V: TRBV7-3; CDR3: ASSRGTSTDTQY
size: -; J: TRBJ1-5; D: TRBD1; V: TRBV28; CDR3: ASSLGQGGQPQH
size: -; J: TRBJ2-7; D: TRBD1; V: TRBV11-2; CDR3: ASSLDQGQGSHEQY
size: -; J: TRBJ2-7; D: -; V: TRBV6-5; CDR3: ASSYSEGAGIYEQY
size: -; J: TRBJ1-1; D: -; V: TRBV19; CDR3: ASSIGNSGSENTEAF
size: -; J: TRBJ2-1; D: TRBD2; V: TRBV9; CDR3: ASSVGSGGYSYNEQF
size: once; J: TRBJ1-5; D: TRBD1; V: TRBV24-1; CDR3: ATFGQGRQPQH
size: -; J: TRBJ1-1; D: -; V: TRBV10-3; CDR3: AISDQKQAMNTEAF
size: -; J: TRBJ1-2; D: TRBD1; V: TRBV5-8; CDR3: ASSPPGQGALGGYT
size: -; J: TRBJ1-4; D: -; V: TRBV19; CDR3: ASSIRGGGEKLF
size: -; J: TRBJ2-2; D: TRBD2; V: TRBV24-1; CDR3: ATSDPRGGYTGELF
size: -; J: TRBJ2-7; D: TRBD1; V: TRBV28; CDR3: ASSLQGAYEQY
size: once; J: TRBJ2-1; D: TRBD1; V: TRBV11-2; CDR3: ASSLDSPGGAYNEQF